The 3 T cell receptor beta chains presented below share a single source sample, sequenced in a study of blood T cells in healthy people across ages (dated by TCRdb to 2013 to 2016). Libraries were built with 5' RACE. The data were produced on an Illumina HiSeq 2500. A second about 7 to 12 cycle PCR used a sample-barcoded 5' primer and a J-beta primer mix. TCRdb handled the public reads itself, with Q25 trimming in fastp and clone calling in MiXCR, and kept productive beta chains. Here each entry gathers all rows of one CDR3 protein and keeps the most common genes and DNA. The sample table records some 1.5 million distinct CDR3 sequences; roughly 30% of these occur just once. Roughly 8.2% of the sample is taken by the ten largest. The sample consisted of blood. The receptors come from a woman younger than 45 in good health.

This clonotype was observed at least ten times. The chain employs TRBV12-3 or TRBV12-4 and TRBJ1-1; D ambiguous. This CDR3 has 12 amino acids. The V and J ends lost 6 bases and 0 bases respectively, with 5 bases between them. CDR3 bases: TGTGCCAGCAGCGTTGTGAACACTGAAGCTTTCTTT. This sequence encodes CASSVVNTEAFF.

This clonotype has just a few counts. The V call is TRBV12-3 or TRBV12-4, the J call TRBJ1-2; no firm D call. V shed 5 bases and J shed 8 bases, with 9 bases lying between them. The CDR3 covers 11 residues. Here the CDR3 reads CASSHEVGYTF. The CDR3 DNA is TGTGCCAGCAGTCACGAGGTGGGCTACACCTTC.

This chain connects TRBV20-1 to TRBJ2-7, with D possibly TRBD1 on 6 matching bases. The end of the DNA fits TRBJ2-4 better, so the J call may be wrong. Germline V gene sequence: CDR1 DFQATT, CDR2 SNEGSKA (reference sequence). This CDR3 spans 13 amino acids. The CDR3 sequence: CSAYRADKNIQYF. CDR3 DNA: TGCAGTGCTTACAGGGCTGACAAAAACATTCAGTACTTC.